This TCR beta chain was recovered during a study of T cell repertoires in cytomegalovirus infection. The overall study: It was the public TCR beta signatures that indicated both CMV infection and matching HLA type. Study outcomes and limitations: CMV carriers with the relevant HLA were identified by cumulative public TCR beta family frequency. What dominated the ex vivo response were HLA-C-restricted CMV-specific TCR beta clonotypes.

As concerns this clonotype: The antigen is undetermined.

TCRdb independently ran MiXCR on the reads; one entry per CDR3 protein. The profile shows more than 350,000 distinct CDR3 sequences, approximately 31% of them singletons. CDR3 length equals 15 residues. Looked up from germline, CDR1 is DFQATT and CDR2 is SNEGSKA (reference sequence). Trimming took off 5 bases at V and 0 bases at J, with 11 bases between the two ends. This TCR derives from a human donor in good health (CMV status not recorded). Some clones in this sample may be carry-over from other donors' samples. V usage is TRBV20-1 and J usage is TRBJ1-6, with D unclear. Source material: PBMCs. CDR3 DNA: TGCAGTGCTTCCTCAGCAAGCTCCTATAATTCACCCCTCCACTTT. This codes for CSASSASSYNSPLHF.